The 21 T cell receptor beta chains below come from one sample, sequenced in a study of blood T cell repertoires in COVID-19. TCRdb's table, derived via immunoSEQ multiplex PCR, lists solely in-frame clones and lacks some. The repertoire holds roughly 400,000 clones, with 80% to 95% as singletons. Sequencing used PBMCs or T cells enriched from blood (not recorded which). Receptors originate from a young man who had recovered from COVID-19.

This chain connects TRBV2 to TRBJ1-2; perhaps TRBD1 as D (5 bases). CDR3 size: 14 residues. Germline V gives CDR1 SNHLY, CDR2 FYNNEI. Trimming stripped 2 bases from V and 7 bases from J, with 14 bases between. CDR3 nucleotide sequence: TGTGCCAGCAGTGAAACGGGGGTGGGCAGTGGCTACACCTTC. This sequence encodes CASSETGVGSGYTF.

The chain links TRBV19 to TRBJ2-5, with TRBD1 matching 7 bases. This CDR3 is built from 15 residues. V dropped 7 bases and J dropped 4; count of bases not matched to a gene: 12. Germline lookup yields CDR1 LNHDA and CDR2 SQIVND (reference sequence). The CDR3, as DNA: TGTGCCAGTACCCGACCCACAGGGGCCGGAGAGACCCAGTACTTC. Protein: CASTRPTGAGETQYF.

The V call is TRBV2, the J call TRBJ2-7; 10 positions match TRBD1. CDR3 length: 14 amino acids. V was clipped by 6 bases and J by 4 bases; unmatched bases: 6. The germline CDR1 and CDR2 sequences are SNHLY and FYNNEI. DNA of the CDR3: TGTGCCAGCAGCGTGGACAGGGGGAGGTACGAGCAGTACTTC. It translates to CASSVDRGRYEQYF. Supplemented by reference TRBV2 and TRBJ2-7, the full variable domain reads EPEVTQTPSHQVTQMGQEVILRCVPISNHLYFYWYRQILGQKVEFLVSFYNNEISEKSEIFDDQFSVERPDGSNFTLKIRSTKLEDSAMYFCASSVDRGRYEQYFGPGTRLTVT.

The rearrangement uses TRBV6-1 and TRBJ2-5; 7 bases agree with TRBD1. V gave up 1 base and J gave up 7 bases; unmatched junction bases: 0. This CDR3 is built from 12 residues. The V gene's germline CDR1 is MNHNS and CDR2 SASEGT. The CDR3 region is CASSEGQGTQYF. In nucleotides, the CDR3 is TGTGCCAGCAGTGAAGGACAGGGGACCCAGTACTTC.

This chain links TRBV3-1 (or the pseudogene TRBV3-2) with TRBJ2-5; weak D call: TRBD1 (5 bases). V lost 8 bases and J lost 4, with 17 bases in between. CDR1 LGHDT and CDR2 YNNKEL come from the germline V gene (reference sequence). The CDR3 spans 14 residues. The chain's CDR3 is CASGDSGIGETQYF. The CDR3 bases are TGTGCCAGCGGCGACTCAGGGATTGGAGAGACCCAGTACTTC.

The chain uses TRBV7-9 and TRBJ1-1, with D possibly matching TRBD1 (5 bases). V was clipped by 1 base and J by 7 bases, with 16 bases between them. The CDR3 length is 15 residues. Germline CDR1 SEHNR, CDR2 FQNEAQ (reference sequence). The CDR3 sequence: CASSLEGIRYLEAFF. CDR3 nucleotides: TGTGCCAGCAGCTTAGAGGGGATCAGATACCTTGAAGCTTTCTTT.

The gene calls are TRBV10-3 and TRBJ2-5; 12 nucleotides align to TRBD2. The CDR3 length is 19 residues. In germline, CDR1 is ENHRY, CDR2 SYGVKD. The trim removed 4 bases at V and 4 bases at J, leaving 16 bases unmatched. CDR3 region: CAISVGGLAGTKTGETQYF. The CDR3 DNA reads as TGTGCCATCAGTGTCGGTGGACTAGCGGGAACCAAGACGGGAGAGACCCAGTACTTC.

This chain joins TRBV4-1 and TRBJ1-3, with D perhaps TRBD1 (6 bases). CDR1 MGHRA and CDR2 YSYEKL come from the germline V gene. This CDR3 comprises 16 residues. V lost 0 bases to trimming and J lost 1 base, with 10 bases between them. CDR3: CASSQDQDRSGNTIYF. The CDR3 nucleotides are TGCGCCAGCAGCCAAGATCAGGACAGATCTGGAAACACCATATATTTT.

Comment on this clone: Mismatch with germline at one junction end may stem from a read error. The rearrangement joins TRBV12-3 or TRBV12-4 to TRBJ1-1; the D gene is possibly TRBD1 (6 bases). CDR3 length equals 12 residues. CDR3 DNA: TGTGCCAGCAGTTTACAGGGGATCTACCGGGTCTTT. Protein sequence: CASSLQGIYRVF.

This clone was seen a few times. The chain recombines TRBV3-1 (or the pseudogene TRBV3-2) with TRBJ2-7; TRBD2 is a possible D gene (6 bases). V lost 4 bases and J lost 1, with 11 bases in between. Germline CDR1 LGHDT, CDR2 YNNKEL (reference sequence). The CDR3 runs 14 residues. The CDR3: CASSPIAVSYEQYF. CDR3 bases: TGTGCCAGCAGCCCGATAGCGGTTTCCTACGAGCAGTACTTC.

The CDR3 DNA is TGTGCCAGCAGCGTAGGGCGGAGGCTTAGCACAGATACGCAGTATTTT. This codes for CASSVGRRLSTDTQYF. The rearrangement uses TRBV9 and TRBJ2-3, with D perhaps TRBD2 (5 bases). V was shortened by 0 bases and J by 0 bases, with 11 bases between the two germline ends. The CDR3 is 16 amino acids. The germline CDR1 and CDR2 sequences are SGDLS and YYNGEE. Supplemented by reference TRBV9 and TRBJ2-3, the full variable domain reads DSGVTQTPKHLITATGQRVTLRCSPRSGDLSVYWYQQSLDQGLQFLIQYYNGEERAKGNILERFSAQQFPDLHSELNLSSLELGDSALYFCASSVGRRLSTDTQYFGPGTRLTVL.

J is TRBJ1-1 and V is TRBV11-2; D not resolved. Germline V gives CDR1 SGHAT, CDR2 FQNNGV. The V end lost 1 base, the J end lost 1 base, and 7 bases lay between the germline ends. This CDR3 has 14 residues. The CDR3: CASSLVGGNTEAFF. The CDR3 DNA reads TGTGCCAGCAGCTTAGTCGGAGGGAACACTGAAGCTTTCTTT.

This clone was detected once. J is TRBJ1-6 and V is TRBV11-2, with a tentative D call TRBD1 (6 bases). CDR1 is SGHAT, CDR2 FQNNGV, per germline. The CDR3 covers 14 residues. V was trimmed by 5 bases and J by 7 bases, leaving 12 bases between them. CDR3 loop: CASSLRTANSPLHF. The CDR3 bases are TGTGCCAGCAGCCTACGGACAGCCAATTCACCCCTCCACTTT.

This chain joins TRBV2 and TRBJ2-7; TRBD1 is a possible D gene (6 bases). The CDR3 has 13 residues. Germline CDR1 is SNHLY and CDR2 is FYNNEI. With 7 bases removed from V and 5 bases from J, the gap between germline ends came to 15 bases. In DNA form, the CDR3 reads TGTGCCAGCAACAGAGCAGGGGCTCACGAGCAGTACTTC. Encoded protein: CASNRAGAHEQYF.

The chain has TRBV5-1 and TRBJ2-1, with TRBD2 matching over 13 bases. The junction had 9 bases not matched to a gene; V was cut back by 4 bases and J by 8 bases. In germline, CDR1 is SGHRS, CDR2 YFSETQ. This CDR3 spans 16 amino acids. The CDR3 sequence is CASSAHTSGRVDEQFF. The CDR3 DNA reads TGCGCCAGCAGCGCCCACACTAGCGGGAGGGTTGATGAGCAGTTCTTC.

The sample holds many counts of this clone. The chain combines TRBV5-1 with TRBJ1-6; no clear D. Germline V gene lookup returns CDR1 SGHRS and CDR2 YFSETQ. V was cut by 2 bases and J by 5 bases, with 8 bases left in between. CDR3 size: 14 residues. This chain's CDR3 is CASSFTGDNSPLHF. In DNA, the CDR3 is TGCGCCAGCAGCTTTACTGGAGATAATTCACCCCTCCACTTT.

The chain employs TRBV19 and TRBJ1-2; D perhaps matches TRBD1 (6 bases). The CDR3 has 16 amino acids. The V end was cut by 6 bases, the J end by 5 bases, with 22 bases between. Looked up from germline, CDR1 is LNHDA and CDR2 is SQIVND (reference sequence). In DNA, the CDR3 is TGTGCCAGTAGCACTCCGGGCCAGGGGAAGAGGTATGGCTACACCTTC. Amino acid sequence: CASSTPGQGKRYGYTF.

The chain couples TRBV7-2 to TRBJ2-7; 7 positions agree with TRBD1. The CDR3 consists of 13 residues. The ends lost 5 bases at V and 3 bases at J; junction bases unmatched: 4. CDR1 and CDR2 (germline): SGHTA, FQGNSA. CDR3 loop: CASSRQGFYEQYF. The CDR3 nucleotides read TGTGCCAGCAGCCGACAGGGATTCTACGAGCAGTACTTC.

The chain is built from TRBV7-2 and TRBJ2-1, with D tentatively TRBD2 (5 bases). CDR3 size: 14 residues. Germline lookup yields CDR1 SGHTA and CDR2 FQGNSA. V was shortened by 6 bases and J by 4 bases, with 13 bases between the two germline ends. The CDR3 here is CASSLGAAYNEQFF. Written as DNA, the CDR3 is TGTGCCAGCAGTCTAGGAGCGGCATACAATGAGCAGTTCTTC.

The chain joins TRBV10-3 to TRBJ1-3, with a tentative D call TRBD1 (6 bases). V lost 7 bases and J 0 bases, leaving 10 bases between the germline ends. This CDR3 is 14 amino acids long. CDR1 and CDR2 (germline): ENHRY, SYGVKD. CDR3 sequence reads: CAITTGISGNTIYF. CDR3 coding DNA: TGTGCCATCACTACAGGGATCTCTGGAAACACCATATATTTT.

V usage is TRBV7-9 and J usage is TRBJ2-2, with 7 bases fitting TRBD1. From germline, CDR1 is SEHNR and CDR2 FQNEAQ (reference sequence). Germline trimming cut 5 bases from V and 6 bases from J; bases unmatched to any gene: 12. The CDR3 extends over 16 amino acids. The CDR3 region is CASSPPTGWSPGELFF. CDR3 nucleotides: TGTGCCAGCAGCCCCCCGACAGGGTGGTCCCCCGGGGAGCTGTTTTTT. The full variable domain, rest sourced from reference TRBV7-9 and TRBJ2-2, is DTGVSQNPRHKITKRGQNVTFRCDPISEHNRLYWYRQTLGQGPEFLTYFQNEAQLEKSRLLSDRFSAERPKGSFSTLEIQRTEQGDSAMYLCASSPPTGWSPGELFFGEGSRLTVL.